This T cell receptor beta chain was recorded in a study of sequential checkpoint blockade in melanoma. The V end was cut by 2 bases, the J end by 3 bases, with 9 bases between. CDR3 length: 14 amino acids. Germline V gene sequence: CDR1 SGDLS, CDR2 YYNGEE. The method was immunoSEQ multiplex PCR; TCRdb's version includes in-frame clones alone and lacks a portion of them. The repertoire consists of tens of thousands of clones, with approximately 77% occurring once and the leading ten covering about 20%. Stated treatment: randomized to nivolumab then ipilimumab (arm A) or the reverse (arm B). This receptor was taken from a human donor with melanoma. Sequences were derived from CD8+ T cells sorted from blood (inferred from file names), sampled from a patient given nivolumab and ipilimumab in sequence. The chain employs TRBV9 and TRBJ2-1; tentatively, D is TRBD2 (5 bases). CDR3 nucleotides: TGTGCCAGCAGCGTTCTCGGGGACTACAATGAGCAGTTCTTC. Translating it yields CASSVLGDYNEQFF.